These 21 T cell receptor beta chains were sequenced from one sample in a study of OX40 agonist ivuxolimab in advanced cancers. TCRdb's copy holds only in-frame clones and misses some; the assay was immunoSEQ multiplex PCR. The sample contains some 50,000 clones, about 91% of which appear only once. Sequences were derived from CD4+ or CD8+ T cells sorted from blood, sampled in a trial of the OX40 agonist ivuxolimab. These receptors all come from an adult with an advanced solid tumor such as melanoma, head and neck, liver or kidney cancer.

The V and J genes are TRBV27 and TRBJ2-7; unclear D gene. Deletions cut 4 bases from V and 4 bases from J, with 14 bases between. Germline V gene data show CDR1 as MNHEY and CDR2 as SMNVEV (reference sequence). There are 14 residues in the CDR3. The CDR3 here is CASSWGPLGYEQYF. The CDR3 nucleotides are TGTGCCAGCAGTTGGGGTCCCCTGGGTTACGAGCAGTACTTC.

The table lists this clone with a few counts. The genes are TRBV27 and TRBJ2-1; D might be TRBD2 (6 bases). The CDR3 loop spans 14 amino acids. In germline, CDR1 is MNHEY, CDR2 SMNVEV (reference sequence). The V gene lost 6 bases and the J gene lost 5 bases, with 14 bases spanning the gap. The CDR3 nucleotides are TGTGCCAGCAGGATCGGGGGTCCTAACAATGAGCAGTTCTTC. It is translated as CASRIGGPNNEQFF.

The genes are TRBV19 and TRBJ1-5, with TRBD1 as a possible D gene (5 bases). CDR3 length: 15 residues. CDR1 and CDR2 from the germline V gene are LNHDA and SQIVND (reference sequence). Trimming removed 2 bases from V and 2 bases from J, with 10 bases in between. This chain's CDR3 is CASSISGGGNQPQHF. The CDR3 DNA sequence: TGTGCCAGTAGTATAAGTGGGGGGGGCAATCAGCCCCAGCATTTT.

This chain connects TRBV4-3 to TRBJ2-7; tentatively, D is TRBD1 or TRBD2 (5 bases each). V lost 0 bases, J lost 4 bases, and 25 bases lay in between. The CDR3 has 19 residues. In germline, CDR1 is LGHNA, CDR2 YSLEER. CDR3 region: CASSQEGPGRMAAEYEQYF. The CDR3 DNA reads TGCGCCAGCAGCCAAGAGGGCCCGGGACGGATGGCCGCCGAATACGAGCAGTACTTC.

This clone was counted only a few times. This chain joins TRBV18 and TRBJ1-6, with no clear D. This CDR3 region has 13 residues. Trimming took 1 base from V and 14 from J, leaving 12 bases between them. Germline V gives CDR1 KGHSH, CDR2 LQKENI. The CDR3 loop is CASSPLNEPTLHF. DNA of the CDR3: TGTGCCAGCTCACCACTGAACGAACCCACCCTCCACTTT.

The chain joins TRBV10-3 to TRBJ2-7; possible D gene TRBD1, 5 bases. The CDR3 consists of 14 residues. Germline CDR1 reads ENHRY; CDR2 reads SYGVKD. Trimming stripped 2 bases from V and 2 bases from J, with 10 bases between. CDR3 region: CAISEAGNPYEQYV. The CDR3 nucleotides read TGTGCCATCAGTGAGGCAGGGAACCCCTACGAGCAGTACGTC.

The CDR3 nucleotides read TGCGCCAGCAGCCCCGACTTCGGACTAGCGGTCACCGGGGAGCTGTTTTTT. Residues: CASSPDFGLAVTGELFF. The V call is TRBV5-1, the J call TRBJ2-2; 10 bases are shared with TRBD2. V lost 4 bases, J lost 4 bases, and 10 bases stayed unmatched. Germline CDR1 reads SGHRS; CDR2 reads YFSETQ. The CDR3 is 17 amino acids.

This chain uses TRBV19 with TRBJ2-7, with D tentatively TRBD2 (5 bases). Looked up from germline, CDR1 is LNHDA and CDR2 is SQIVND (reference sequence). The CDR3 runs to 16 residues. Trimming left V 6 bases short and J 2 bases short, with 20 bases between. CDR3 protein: CASSPYRGTPTYEQYF. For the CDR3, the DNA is TGTGCCAGTAGCCCCTACCGGGGAACCCCCACCTACGAGCAGTACTTC.

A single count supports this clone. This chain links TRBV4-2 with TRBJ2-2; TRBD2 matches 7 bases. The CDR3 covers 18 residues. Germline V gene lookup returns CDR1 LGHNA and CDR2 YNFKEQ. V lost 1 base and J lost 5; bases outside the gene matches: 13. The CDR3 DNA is TGTGCCAGCAGCCAAGGCGCTGGGGGGGGTTCGGATACCGGGGAGCTGTTTTTT. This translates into CASSQGAGGGSDTGELFF.

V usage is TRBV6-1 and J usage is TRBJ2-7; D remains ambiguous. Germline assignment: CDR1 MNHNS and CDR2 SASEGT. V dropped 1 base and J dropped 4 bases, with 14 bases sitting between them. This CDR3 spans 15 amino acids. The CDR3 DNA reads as TGTGCCAGCAGTGAAGGTCTCCCCATCGCATACGAGCAGTACGTC. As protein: CASSEGLPIAYEQYV.

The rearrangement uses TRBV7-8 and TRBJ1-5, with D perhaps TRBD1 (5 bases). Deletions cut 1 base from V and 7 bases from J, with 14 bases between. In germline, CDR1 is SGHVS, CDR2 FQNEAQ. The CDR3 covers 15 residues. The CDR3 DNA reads TGTGCCAGCAGCTTAGATTTCAGGGCAGGACAGCCCCAGCATTTT. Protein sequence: CASSLDFRAGQPQHF.

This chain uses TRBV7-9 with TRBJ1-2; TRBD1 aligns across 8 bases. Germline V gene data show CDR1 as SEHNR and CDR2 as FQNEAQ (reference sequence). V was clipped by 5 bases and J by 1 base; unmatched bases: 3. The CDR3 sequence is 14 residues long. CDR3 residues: CASSETGDNYGYTF. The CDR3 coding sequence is TGTGCCAGCAGCGAGACAGGGGATAACTATGGCTACACCTTC. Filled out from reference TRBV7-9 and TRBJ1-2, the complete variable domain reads DTGVSQNPRHKITKRGQNVTFRCDPISEHNRLYWYRQTLGQGPEFLTYFQNEAQLEKSRLLSDRFSAERPKGSFSTLEIQRTEQGDSAMYLCASSETGDNYGYTFGSGTRLTVV.

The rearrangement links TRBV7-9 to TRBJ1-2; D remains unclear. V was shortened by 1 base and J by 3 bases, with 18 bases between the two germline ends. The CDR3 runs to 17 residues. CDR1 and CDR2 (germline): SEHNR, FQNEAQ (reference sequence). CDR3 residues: CASSLDFFSAADYGYTF. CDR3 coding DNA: TGTGCCAGCAGCTTAGATTTCTTTTCGGCAGCCGACTATGGCTACACCTTC.

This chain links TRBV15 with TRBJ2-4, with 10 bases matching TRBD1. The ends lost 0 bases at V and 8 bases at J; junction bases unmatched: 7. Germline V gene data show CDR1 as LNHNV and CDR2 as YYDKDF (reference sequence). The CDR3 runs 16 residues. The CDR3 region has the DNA TGTGCCACCAGCAGAGATCCCGGGACAGGGGTGGACATTCAGTACTTC. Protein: CATSRDPGTGVDIQYF.

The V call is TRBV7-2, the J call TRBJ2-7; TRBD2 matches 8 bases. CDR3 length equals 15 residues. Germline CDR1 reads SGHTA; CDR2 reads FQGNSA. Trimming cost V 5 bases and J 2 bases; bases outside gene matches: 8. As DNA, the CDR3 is TGTGCCAGCAGCACCATGCGTAGCGGGGCCTACGAGCAGTACTTC. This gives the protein CASSTMRSGAYEQYF.

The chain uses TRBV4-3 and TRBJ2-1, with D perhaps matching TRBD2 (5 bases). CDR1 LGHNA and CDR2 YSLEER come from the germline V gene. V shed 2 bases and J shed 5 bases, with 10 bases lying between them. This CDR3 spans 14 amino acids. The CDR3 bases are TGCGCCAGCAGCCAATACGGAGGAAACAATGAGCAGTTCTTC. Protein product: CASSQYGGNNEQFF.

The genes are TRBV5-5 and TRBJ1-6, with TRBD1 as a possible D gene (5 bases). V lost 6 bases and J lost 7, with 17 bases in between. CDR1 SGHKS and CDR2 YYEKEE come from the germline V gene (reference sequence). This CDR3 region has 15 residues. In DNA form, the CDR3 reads TGTGCCAGCACCCCATGGGGGATGAGCAATTCACCCCTCCACTTT. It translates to CASTPWGMSNSPLHF.

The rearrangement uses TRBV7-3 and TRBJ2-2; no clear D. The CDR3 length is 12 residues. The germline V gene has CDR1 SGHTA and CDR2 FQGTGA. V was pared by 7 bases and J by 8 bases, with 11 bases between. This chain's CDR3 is CASMAPAGELFF. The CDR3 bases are TGTGCCAGCATGGCCCCTGCTGGGGAGCTGTTTTTT. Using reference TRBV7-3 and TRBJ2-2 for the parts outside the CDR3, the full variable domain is GAGVSQTPSNKVTEKGKYVELRCDPISGHTALYWYRQSLGQGPEFLIYFQGTGAADDSGLPNDRFFAVRPEGSVSTLKIQRTERGDSAVYLCASMAPAGELFFGEGSRLTVL.

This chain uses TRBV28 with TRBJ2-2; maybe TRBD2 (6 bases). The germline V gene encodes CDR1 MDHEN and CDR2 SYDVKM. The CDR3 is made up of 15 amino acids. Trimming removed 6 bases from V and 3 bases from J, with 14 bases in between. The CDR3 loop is CASRPTGVYTGELFF. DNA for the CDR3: TGTGCCAGCAGACCCACGGGGGTGTACACCGGGGAGCTGTTTTTT.

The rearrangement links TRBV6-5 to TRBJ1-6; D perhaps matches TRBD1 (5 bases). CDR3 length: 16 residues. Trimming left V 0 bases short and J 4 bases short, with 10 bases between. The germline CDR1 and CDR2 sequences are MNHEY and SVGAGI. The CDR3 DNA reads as TGTGCCAGCAGTTACTCGAGGGGAGCATATAATTCACCCCTCCACTTT. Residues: CASSYSRGAYNSPLHF.

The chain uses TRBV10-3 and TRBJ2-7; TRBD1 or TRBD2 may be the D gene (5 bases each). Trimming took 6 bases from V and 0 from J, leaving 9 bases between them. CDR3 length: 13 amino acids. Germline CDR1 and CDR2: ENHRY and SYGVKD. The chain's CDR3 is CAIRPGSSYEQYV. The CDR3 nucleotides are TGTGCCATCAGGCCAGGGAGCTCCTACGAGCAGTACGTC.